Presented here are 28 T cell receptor beta chains from one specimen sequenced in a study of regulatory T cells in long-lasting Graves disease listed by TCRdb under 2021. Library prep was done by multiplex PCR. Sequenced on an Illumina HiSeq 4000. iRepertoire HTBI primers and Arm-PCR amplification of CDR3 regions were used to construct TCR beta libraries. In TCRdb, the public reads were trimmed at Q25 with fastp and aligned with MiXCR, with productive beta chains retained. Entries are consolidated by CDR3 protein sequence, retaining the most common genes and DNA. The table for this sample lists roughly 420,000 distinct CDR3 sequences; roughly 17% of them were counted only once. About 11% of the sample comes from the top ten. The time point label on this specimen signifies: newly diagnosed GD, antithyroid drugs for less than 3 months. For both TCR sequencing and RNA sequencing, RNA was extracted from PBMCs using TRIzol.

The same data also went into a second study, on T cells in Graves' hyperthyroidism and ophthalmopathy.

The sample was peripheral blood mononuclear cells (PBMCs), taken at new diagnosis, from a patient treated with antithyroid drugs. The receptor source for this set is a woman in her 30s with Graves disease. Donor details come from another sample of the same person, matched by shared clones.

This clonotype was counted many times. Since a much larger clone is just one base distant, this may be a read error. The rearrangement links TRBV27 to TRBJ2-1, with TRBD2 matching 11 bases. This CDR3 region has 14 residues. Germline lookup yields CDR1 MNHEY and CDR2 SMNVEV (reference sequence). The chain's CDR3 is CACSRLAGNNEQFF. CDR3 DNA: TGTGCCTGCAGTCGACTAGCGGGGAACAATGAGCAGTTCTTC.

This rearrangement joins TRBV12-3 or TRBV12-4 to TRBJ1-2; D may be TRBD1 (6 bases). The CDR3 runs 13 residues. Deletions cut 7 bases from V and 6 bases from J, with 15 bases between. CDR3 in amino acids: CASTLGAGHGYTF. Here the CDR3 DNA reads TGTGCCAGCACCTTGGGGGCTGGGCATGGCTACACCTTC.

This chain joins TRBV29-1 and TRBJ1-3; D uncertain. V was shortened by 7 bases and J by 4 bases, with 14 bases between the two germline ends. The germline CDR1 and CDR2 sequences are SQVTM and ANQGSEA. The length of the CDR3 is 13 residues. The CDR3 loop is CSATGLGGNTIYF. The DNA for the CDR3 is TGCAGCGCCACCGGTTTGGGGGGAAACACCATATATTTT.

Many counts were recorded for this clonotype. The chain recombines TRBV7-8 with TRBJ2-7, with 8 bases lining up with TRBD2. The ends lost 1 base at V and 2 bases at J; junction bases unmatched: 7. Germline CDR1 and CDR2: SGHVS and FQNEAQ. This CDR3 has 16 amino acids. The CDR3 region has the DNA TGTGCCAGCAGCTTAGTCAGCGGGAGCTTTACCTACGAGCAGTACTTC. It translates to CASSLVSGSFTYEQYF.

This clonotype showed up many times. The CDR3 nucleotides are TGCAGTGCTAGAAGGATCTCCTACAATGAGCAGTTCTTC. It encodes CSARRISYNEQFF. V gene TRBV20-1 combines with J gene TRBJ2-1; no clear D gene. The germline gives CDR1 DFQATT, CDR2 SNEGSKA (reference sequence). The CDR3 spans 13 residues. V gave up 2 bases and J gave up 0 bases, with 5 bases separating them.

The chain joins TRBV5-6 to TRBJ2-7; 10 bases match TRBD2. V lost 2 bases to trimming and J lost 3 bases; unmatched junction nucleotides: 8. Germline V gene sequence: CDR1 SGHDT, CDR2 YYEEEE. CDR3 length: 16 amino acids. CDR3 DNA sequence: TGTGCCAGCAGCTTTGGCTCTAGCGGGAGTTTCTACGAGCAGTACTTC. Protein: CASSFGSSGSFYEQYF.

V is TRBV5-1 and J is TRBJ2-1; tentative D call: TRBD1 (5 bases). The CDR3 has 17 residues. V shed 7 bases and J shed 4 bases, with 24 bases lying between them. Germline V gene data show CDR1 as SGHRS and CDR2 as YFSETQ. CDR3 in amino acids: CASGPTPTDFQYNEQFF. The CDR3 DNA reads TGCGCCAGCGGCCCCACACCGACAGATTTCCAATACAATGAGCAGTTCTTC. The full variable domain, with the rest looked up from reference TRBV5-1 and TRBJ2-1, is KAGVTQTPRYLIKTRGQQVTLSCSPISGHRSVSWYQQTPGQGLQFLFEYFSETQRNKGNFPGRFSGRQFSNSRSEMNVSTLELGDSALYLCASGPTPTDFQYNEQFFGPGTRLTVL.

This clonotype came up many times. J is TRBJ1-1 and V is TRBV28; 8 bases are a match to TRBD1. V shed 3 bases and J 1 base; nucleotides not matched to a gene: 10. The germline V gene encodes CDR1 MDHEN and CDR2 SYDVKM. This CDR3 comprises 17 residues. Written as DNA, the CDR3 is TGTGCCAGCAGTTTCCGGGACAGGAGGGACCCGAACACTGAAGCTTTCTTT. Protein sequence: CASSFRDRRDPNTEAFF.

The table lists this clonotype with a few counts. This rearrangement joins TRBV11-1 to TRBJ2-1; either TRBD1 or TRBD2 may supply D (5 bases each). The DNA end is a closer match to TRBJ2-5, so the J assignment may be wrong. Germline V CDR1 and CDR2: SGHAT, FQDESV (reference sequence). The CDR3 consists of 15 residues. Here the CDR3 reads CASSLLGGNQETQYF. In DNA, the CDR3 is TGTGCCAGCAGCCTTCTTGGGGGAAACCAAGAGACCCAGTACTTC.

V and J are TRBV10-3 and TRBJ2-1; D call uncertain. The ends were cut back, 3 bases at V and 8 bases at J, with 11 bases in the middle. CDR1 and CDR2 (germline): ENHRY, SYGVKD. This CDR3 region has 13 residues. This CDR3 reads CAISDGLVYEQFF. The CDR3 bases are TGTGCCATCAGTGATGGCCTAGTCTATGAGCAGTTCTTC.

This clonotype was counted at least ten times. The J gene is TRBJ2-7, the V gene TRBV6-1, with 10 bases matching TRBD2. This CDR3 is 14 amino acids long. The V gene's germline CDR1 is MNHNS and CDR2 SASEGT. After removal of 5 bases from V and 4 bases from J, the junction contained 5 bases not matched to a gene. The CDR3 nucleotides are TGTGCCAGCAGTCTTTCTAGCGGGAGTTACGAGCAGTACTTC. Translation: CASSLSSGSYEQYF.

The chain couples TRBV9 to TRBJ1-4; 8 bases agree with TRBD1. The CDR3 sequence is 14 residues long. Per germline, CDR1 SGDLS and CDR2 YYNGEE. The junction had 5 bases not matched to a gene; V was cut back by 2 bases and J by 8 bases. The chain's CDR3 is CASSVGQGDEKLFF. The DNA for the CDR3 is TGTGCCAGCAGCGTTGGACAGGGTGACGAAAAACTGTTTTTT.

The chain links TRBV10-2 to TRBJ1-1; 8 bases match TRBD1. Germline CDR1 WSHSY, CDR2 SAAADI. The CDR3 is 14 residues long. V lost 8 bases, J lost 1 base, and 6 bases stayed unmatched. The CDR3 DNA reads as TGCGCCAGCGGATCCGGGACAGGGAACACTGAAGCTTTCTTT. This sequence encodes CASGSGTGNTEAFF.

The rearrangement uses TRBV20-1 and TRBJ1-5; D not resolved. Germline CDR1 is DFQATT and CDR2 is SNEGSKA (reference sequence). This CDR3 has 13 residues. The ends were cut back, 3 bases at V and 6 bases at J, with 12 bases in the middle. CDR3 loop: CSASSLGGQPQHF. As DNA, the CDR3 is TGCAGTGCTAGTTCGCTGGGCGGTCAGCCCCAGCATTTT.

V gene TRBV18 combines with J gene TRBJ1-1; TRBD1 matches 8 bases. J was trimmed by 2 bases and V by 3 bases; bases with no gene match: 14. Germline V CDR1 and CDR2: KGHSH, LQKENI. The CDR3 runs to 18 residues. The CDR3 sequence is CASSPGGGTGGGNTEAFF. The CDR3 DNA follows: TGTGCCAGCTCACCGGGCGGCGGGACAGGAGGCGGAAACACTGAAGCTTTCTTT.

The chain couples TRBV28 to TRBJ1-5, with TRBD1 matching 9 bases. Germline CDR1 and CDR2: MDHEN and SYDVKM. J was trimmed by 1 base and V by 5 bases; bases with no gene match: 18. The CDR3 is 20 residues long. For the CDR3, the DNA is TGTGCCAGCAGTCGCCCGGGACAGGGACGAGGGGTGAGAAGCAATCAGCCCCAGCATTTT. Its translation is CASSRPGQGRGVRSNQPQHF.

J is TRBJ1-5 and V is TRBV19; no clear D gene. The germline gives CDR1 LNHDA, CDR2 SQIVND (reference sequence). This CDR3 spans 13 amino acids. Between the trimmed V and J ends, which lost 3 bases and 5 bases, there was a span of 8 bases. CDR3: CASSMSVDQPQHF. The CDR3 region has the DNA TGTGCCAGTAGTATGTCTGTTGATCAGCCCCAGCATTTT.

This clonotype was seen ten or more times. The germline gene is not matched at one end of the junction; a read error may be the cause. The rearrangement joins TRBV6-5 to TRBJ2-3; TRBD1 is a possible D gene (6 bases). The CDR3 consists of 13 residues. In germline, CDR1 is MNHEY, CDR2 SVGAGI. CDR3 DNA sequence: TGTGCCAGCAGTTACTCGAGGTTGGGACAAGGGTACTTC. This encodes CASSYSRLGQGYF.

Regarding this clonotype: This may be a read error, as it is one base from a much larger clone. This chain uses TRBV4-1 with TRBJ2-5; no clear D. The germline V gene has CDR1 MGHRA and CDR2 YSYEKL. V was shortened by 0 bases and J by 6 bases, with 14 bases between the two germline ends. The CDR3 length is 15 residues. CDR3 region: CASSQEVALTKTQYF. The CDR3 region has the DNA TGCGCCAGCAGCCAAGAGGTAGCCCTGACGAAGACCCAGTACTTC.

The sample holds many counts of this clonotype. The chain joins TRBV6-2 or TRBV6-3 to TRBJ2-1; either TRBD1 or TRBD2 may supply D (5 bases each). V lost 2 bases and J lost 3, with 8 bases in between. The CDR3 covers 14 residues. The germline V gene encodes CDR1 MNHEY and CDR2 SVGEGT. CDR3: CASSYVRGYNEQFF. The CDR3, as DNA: TGTGCCAGCAGTTACGTGAGGGGCTACAATGAGCAGTTCTTC.

This clonotype was observed many times. This chain connects TRBV24-1 to TRBJ2-1; no firm D call. Trimming took 9 bases from V and 8 from J, leaving 10 bases between them. Germline-derived CDR1 and CDR2 are KGHDR and SFDVKD. The CDR3 is made up of 11 amino acids. DNA for the CDR3: TGTGCCACCTCCACCGGCGATGAGCAGTTCTTC. It specifies CATSTGDEQFF.

This clonotype was recorded many times. This chain joins TRBV28 and TRBJ2-5, with D possibly being TRBD2 (6 bases). The CDR3 runs to 13 residues. The germline CDR1 and CDR2 sequences are MDHEN and SYDVKM. Deletions cut 7 bases from V and 1 base from J, with 10 bases between. As DNA, the CDR3 is TGTGCCAGCATACCCGGGAGCCAAGAGACCCAGTACTTC. It yields the protein CASIPGSQETQYF.

The chain employs TRBV19 and TRBJ1-4; TRBD1 matches at 7 bases. This CDR3 spans 14 amino acids. Trimming took 9 bases from V and 6 from J; bases not matched to a gene: 10. The V gene's germline CDR1 is LNHDA and CDR2 SQIVND (reference sequence). The chain's CDR3 is CASARQGGDEKLFF. CDR3 DNA sequence: TGTGCCAGCGCTCGACAGGGTGGAGATGAAAAACTGTTTTTT.

This clonotype occurred many times. The chain links TRBV6-5 to TRBJ2-5; D remains unclear. Trimming removed 2 bases at V and 13 bases at J, with 11 bases between. Germline-derived CDR1 and CDR2 are MNHEY and SVGAGI. The CDR3 is 11 residues long. In nucleotides, the CDR3 is TGTGCCAGCAGTTACGGGAACTTACTGTACTTC. Protein: CASSYGNLLYF.

This clonotype showed up many times. V and J are TRBV7-2 and TRBJ2-3; 7 positions agree with TRBD1. The CDR3 consists of 14 residues. The ends lost 6 bases at V and 0 bases at J; junction bases unmatched: 3. The V gene's germline CDR1 is SGHTA and CDR2 FQGNSA. In DNA form, the CDR3 reads TGTGCCAGCAGACCGACAGGGAGCACAGATACGCAGTATTTT. Amino acids: CASRPTGSTDTQYF.

This clonotype appeared a few times. One end of the junction is discordant with germline, which a read error may explain. V usage is TRBV12-3 or TRBV12-4 and J usage is TRBJ2-7; no clear D gene. This CDR3 has 8 amino acids. This CDR3 reads CASLEQCF. DNA for the CDR3: TGTGCCAGCCTCGAGCAGTGCTTC.

The chain uses TRBV13 and TRBJ2-1, with D unresolved. This CDR3 region has 19 residues. Germline CDR1 is PRHDT and CDR2 is FYEKMQ (reference sequence). V was pared by 2 bases and J by 0 bases, with 20 bases between. The CDR3 loop reads CASSLNPLHGARSYNEQFF. CDR3 coding DNA: TGTGCCAGCAGCTTAAACCCCCTTCATGGAGCTCGCTCCTACAATGAGCAGTTCTTC.

This clonotype was counted between two and nine times. Because it lacks the conserved phenylalanine or tryptophan at the end, this CDR3 is likely a read error. The chain is built from TRBV11-2 and TRBJ1-1; D is unclear. This CDR3 comprises 14 residues. With 1 base removed from V and 1 base from J, the gap between germline ends came to 7 bases. Germline V CDR1 and CDR2: SGHAT, FQNNGV. CDR3: CASSLGAGNTEAFL. The CDR3 region has the DNA TGTGCCAGCAGCTTAGGGGCAGGGAACACTGAAGCTTTCCTT.